This TCR beta chain derives from a study of blood T cell repertoires in COVID-19. Study summary: Italy, Spain and the United States were the sources of the convalescent and acute COVID-19 samples.

In the source study's methods: Amplification with reference gene primers provided the estimates of nucleated cell counts. Generated by immunoSEQ multiplex PCR, the TCRdb table keeps only in-frame clones and is missing some. V, J and clone size are taken as reported in that table, and D and trimming were inferred from the DNA itself. The sample has roughly 57,000 clones; 87% are singletons. Per germline, CDR1 SGHRS and CDR2 YFSETQ. V gave up 4 bases and J gave up 3 bases, with 11 bases separating them. The length of the CDR3 is 13 residues. Seattle patients were enrolled during active infection and followed longitudinally. The count of this clone is one.

The V gene is TRBV5-1, the J gene TRBJ2-7, with D perhaps TRBD1 (5 bases). The material sequenced was peripheral blood. This receptor was identified in a woman aged 55-69 years with COVID-19, enrolled during active disease. The CDR3 DNA reads as TGCGCCAGCAGCCCGAGCCAGGGCTACGAGCAGTACTTC. It is translated as CASSPSQGYEQYF.